These T cell receptor beta chains were read from a single sample in a study of cytotoxic CD8 clonotypes in ibrutinib-treated CLL. Measured with immunoSEQ multiplex PCR; TCRdb has only the in-frame clones, and not every one. Of tens of thousands of clones listed, 78% are singletons. Sequences were derived from PBMCs, sampled before ibrutinib treatment. The receptors come from a human donor with chronic lymphocytic leukemia. CDR3s include the opening cysteine and the closing phenylalanine or tryptophan. D genes are given only for firm matches. Only part of the rows carry a size: once, few, many, or a class if the clone is expanded.

TRBV30	NA	NA	TRBJ2-6	TGTGCCTGCCAAAAGGACGCTGGGGCCAACGTCCTGACTTTC	CACQKDAGANVLTF
TRBV7-8	TRBD2	NA	TRBJ2-1	TGTGCCAGCAGCTTCGAACTAGCGGGAGGGAAGGTTGAGCAGTTCTTC	CASSFELAGGKVEQFF
TRBV5-8	TRBD2	few	TRBJ2-5	TGTGCCAGCAGCTCCGGGACTAGCGGGAGTTGGGAGACCCAGTACTTC	CASSSGTSGSWETQYF
TRBV10-2	NA	NA	TRBJ1-1	TGCGCCAGCAGCGAACAGTACCTCGCTTTCTTT	CASSEQYLAFF
TRBV19	NA	NA	TRBJ2-7	TGTGCCAGTAGGTGGACAGTACCTTCACCTTCCTACGAGCAGTACTTC	CASRWTVPSPSYEQYF
TRBV19	NA	NA	TRBJ2-2	TGTGCCAGTAGTATAGTTGGGGTTCCCGGGGAGCTGTTTTTT	CASSIVGVPGELFF
TRBV11-2	NA	few	TRBJ1-2	TGTGCCAGCAGCTATATTAACTATGGCTACACCTTC	CASSYINYGYTF
TRBV19	TRBD1	once	TRBJ2-7	TGTGCCAGTAGTATAGATCATGGGACAGCGAGCTACGAGCAGTACTTC	CASSIDHGTASYEQYF
TRBV30	TRBD1	NA	TRBJ1-2	TGTGCCTGGAAAGGGGGCGAGAACTATGGCTACACCTTC	CAWKGGENYGYTF
TRBV10-1	NA	few	TRBJ2-5	TGCGCCAGCAGCCAAGAGACCCAGTACTTC	CASSQETQYF
TRBV27	NA	few	TRBJ1-5	TGTGCCAGCAGTTTGGACAGAAATCAGCCCCAGCATTTT	CASSLDRNQPQHF
TRBV27	NA	NA	TRBJ2-7	TGTGCCAGCAGTTTAGAGGGGAGGGGGCAGCTCGAGCAGTACTTC	CASSLEGRGQLEQYF
TRBV5-1	NA	NA	TRBJ2-1	TGCGCCAGCAGCTTGTCTCCAGTCAACTATGAGCAGTTCTTC	CASSLSPVNYEQFF
TRBV7-2	NA	NA	TRBJ2-1	TGTGCCAGCAGCTCCCCAGGGGGGGGGAGAGGAGAGCAGTTCTTC	CASSSPGGGRGEQFF
TRBV5-1	NA	NA	TRBJ2-7	TGCGCCAGCAGCTCAAACCCAGGGTCCGAGCAGTACTTC	CASSSNPGSEQYF
TRBV28	TRBD2	NA	TRBJ2-1	TGTGCCAGCATCAAAGGACTAGCGGTCTACAATGAGCAGTTCTTC	CASIKGLAVYNEQFF
TRBV6-5	NA	once	TRBJ1-4	TGTGCCAGCAGTCGCAAACATGATGAAAAACTGTTTTTT	CASSRKHDEKLFF
TRBV5-4	NA	NA	TRBJ1-3	TGTGCCAGCAGCTTGGAAGGGAACTCTGGAAACACCATATATTTT	CASSLEGNSGNTIYF
TRBV12-5	NA	NA	TRBJ2-7	TGTGCTAGTGGCCTAGGACAGCAGTACGAGCAGTACTTC	CASGLGQQYEQYF
TRBV7-2	TRBD2	NA	TRBJ2-1	TGTGCCAGCAGCTTAGTAGCGGGAGGGTACAATGAGCAGTTCTTC	CASSLVAGGYNEQFF
TRBV30	TRBD1	NA	TRBJ1-2	TGTGCCTGGATCGGGACAGGGAGAAGTGGTGGCTACACCTTC	CAWIGTGRSGGYTF
TRBV27	NA	NA	TRBJ2-5	TGTGCCAGCAGCACCCTCCGGGAACCGGGGAGGACCCAGTACTTC	CASSTLREPGRTQYF
TRBV12-2	NA	NA	TRBJ1-1	TGTGCAAGTCGCTTATGTATGGACACTGAAGCTTTCTTT	CASRLCMDTEAFF
TRBV5-1	NA	few	TRBJ2-2	TGCGCCAGCAGCTTGTCGACAGGGAACACCGGGGAGCTGTTTTTT	CASSLSTGNTGELFF
TRBV7-2	NA	once	TRBJ2-7	TGTGCCAGCAGCCCCCGGGACGATGATGAGCAGTACTTC	CASSPRDDDEQYF
TRBV4-1	NA	NA	TRBJ2-7	TGCGCCAGCAGCCAAGGCTCTCCCTACGAGCAGTACTTC	CASSQGSPYEQYF
TRBV2	NA	NA	TRBJ2-7	TGTGCCAGCAGTGAGACCGACTACGAGCAGTACTTC	CASSETDYEQYF
TRBV9	NA	few	TRBJ1-3	TGTGCCAGCAGCGTAACCGACTCTGGAAACACCATATATTTT	CASSVTDSGNTIYF
TRBV10-3	TRBD2	NA	TRBJ2-7	TGTGCCATCAGCCCCACTCTAGCGGGAGGAGAGAGATCGGACGAGCAGTACTTC	CAISPTLAGGERSDEQYF
TRBV5-6	TRBD2	NA	TRBJ2-2	TGTGCCAGCGGACCCCCCGGGAGGAGCTTCACCGGGGAGCTGTTTTTT	CASGPPGRSFTGELFF
TRBV7-9	NA	NA	TRBJ2-7	TGTGCCAGCAGCTTAGATCTCGGGATCGTCAACGAGCAGTACTTC	CASSLDLGIVNEQYF
TRBV5-4	NA	NA	TRBJ2-3	TGTGCCAGCAGCTCTGGAGGAGAGAAAGATACGCAGTATTTT	CASSSGGEKDTQYF
TRBV9	TRBD1	NA	TRBJ2-2	TGTGCCAGCAGCCCCCAGGGGGCGAGAGGGGAGCTGTTTTTT	CASSPQGARGELFF
TRBV9	TRBD1	NA	TRBJ2-2	TGTGCCAGCAGCACCTCAGGGGGGAACACCGGGGAGCTGTTTTTT	CASSTSGGNTGELFF
TRBV30	NA	NA	TRBJ2-7	TGTGCCTGGAGTGTACTAGGGTGGATAGGCTACGAGCAGTACTTC	CAWSVLGWIGYEQYF
TRBV2	TRBD1	few	TRBJ1-1	TGTGCCAGCAGTGGAGGGACAGGCAACACTGAAGCTTTCTTT	CASSGGTGNTEAFF
TRBV6-5	TRBD1	NA	TRBJ1-4	TGTGCCAGCAGTTACTCGCCAGGGGGTAATGAAAAACTGTTTTTT	CASSYSPGGNEKLFF
TRBV18	TRBD1	NA	TRBJ2-5	TGTGCCAGCTCACCAAACGGTCAGGGGGAAGAGACCCAGTACTTC	CASSPNGQGEETQYF
TRBV9	NA	few	TRBJ1-1	TGTGCCAGCAGCGTAGTCGGTAGAGACACTGAAGCTTTCTTT	CASSVVGRDTEAFF
TRBV30	NA	NA	TRBJ1-3	TGTGCCTGGAGTGTAGTGCCAGGGCCCAATGGAAACACCATATATTTT	CAWSVVPGPNGNTIYF
TRBV10-3	NA	NA	TRBJ1-5	TGTGCCATCGTCGGGCAGTTGAATCAGCCCCAGCATTTT	CAIVGQLNQPQHF
TRBV5-8	NA	few	TRBJ2-7	TGTGCCAGCAGCTTGGAGAGAGGAATGGGGGAGCAGTACTTC	CASSLERGMGEQYF
TRBV18	NA	NA	TRBJ2-7	TGTGCCAGCTCACCAGGGTGGGAGCAGTACTTC	CASSPGWEQYF
TRBV5-1	TRBD1	NA	TRBJ2-7	TGCGCCAGCAGCGGAACGGGACAGGGCTCCTACGAGCAGTACTTC	CASSGTGQGSYEQYF
TRBV7-8	NA	NA	TRBJ2-1	TGTGCCAGCAGCTTCGGGGCCAGCTCCTACAATGAGCAGTTCTTC	CASSFGASSYNEQFF
TRBV18	TRBD2	NA	TRBJ2-3	TGTGCCAGCTCACGAACCGGGACTAGCGGGAGGTGGGTAATCACAGATACGCAGTATTTT	CASSRTGTSGRWVITDTQYF
TRBV5-4	NA	NA	TRBJ2-3	TGTGCCAGCAGCACGGGCGGAAGTACGCAGTATTTT	CASSTGGSTQYF
TRBV27	TRBD2	NA	TRBJ2-2	TGTGCCAGCAGTAAGGGACTAGGCTACACCGGGGAGCTGTTTTTT	CASSKGLGYTGELFF
TRBV7-9	NA	NA	TRBJ2-7	TGTGCCAGCAGCTTAGGTGGTGTCTACGAGCAGTACTTC	CASSLGGVYEQYF
TRBV11-3	NA	once	TRBJ2-2	TGTGCCAGCAGCTTAGACGGAACCGGGGAGCTGTTTTTT	CASSLDGTGELFF
TRBV30	NA	NA	TRBJ1-2	TGTGCCTCCGGACGGGGAATATCGGACTATGGCTACACCTTC	CASGRGISDYGYTF